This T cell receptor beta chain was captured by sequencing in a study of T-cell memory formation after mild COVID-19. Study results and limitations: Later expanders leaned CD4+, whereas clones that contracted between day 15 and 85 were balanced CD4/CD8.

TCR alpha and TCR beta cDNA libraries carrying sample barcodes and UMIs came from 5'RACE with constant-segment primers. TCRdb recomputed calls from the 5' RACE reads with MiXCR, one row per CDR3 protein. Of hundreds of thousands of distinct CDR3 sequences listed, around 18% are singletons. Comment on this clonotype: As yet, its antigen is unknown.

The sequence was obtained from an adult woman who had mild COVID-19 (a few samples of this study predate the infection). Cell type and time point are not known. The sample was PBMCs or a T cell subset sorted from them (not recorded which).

The CDR3 coding sequence is TGTGCCATCAGTGAACGCGCCGGGACAGGGAACTACGAGCAGTACTTC. It codes for CAISERAGTGNYEQYF. V is TRBV10-3 and J is TRBJ2-7, with TRBD1 matching 9 bases. The length of the CDR3 is 16 residues. The trim removed 3 bases at V and 3 bases at J, leaving 9 bases unmatched. The germline V gene encodes CDR1 ENHRY and CDR2 SYGVKD.